These 26 T cell receptor beta chains were sequenced from one sample in a study of early T cells in non-severe SARS-CoV-2 infection. TCRdb used MiXCR to reprocess the 5' RACE reads, holding one entry per CDR3 protein. Here the sample spans around 58,000 distinct CDR3 sequences, more than 12% being singletons. This specimen was whole blood, taken at baseline. Receptor source: an adult who was a healthcare worker with PCR-confirmed SARS-CoV-2 infection or an uninfected control (not recorded which).

This chain links TRBV29-1 with TRBJ2-2, with TRBD1 matching over 7 bases. The V and J ends lost 7 bases and 0 bases, in that order; junction bases with no gene match: 8. The CDR3 has 15 amino acids. CDR1 and CDR2 (germline): SQVTM, ANQGSEA. The CDR3 reads CSAVVGTANTGELFF. The DNA for the CDR3 is TGCAGCGCTGTGGTCGGGACAGCGAACACCGGGGAGCTGTTTTTT.

V is TRBV29-1 and J is TRBJ2-1; D may be TRBD1 (6 bases). Germline lookup yields CDR1 SQVTM and CDR2 ANQGSEA. Between the trimmed V and J ends, which lost 7 bases and 9 bases, there was a span of 22 bases. The CDR3 contains 14 residues. This CDR3 is CSAPPGTPFGEQFF. The CDR3 DNA is TGCAGCGCCCCTCCCGGGACACCTTTCGGTGAGCAGTTCTTC.

The V gene is TRBV5-1, the J gene TRBJ2-7; TRBD1 aligns across 7 bases. In germline, CDR1 is SGHRS, CDR2 YFSETQ. J gave up 3 bases and V 4 bases, and 7 bases lay outside the gene matches. The CDR3 runs to 14 residues. Written as DNA, the CDR3 is TGCGCCAGCAGCCCATTCGGACAGGTCTACGAGCAGTACTTC. Protein product: CASSPFGQVYEQYF.

The chain has TRBV29-1 and TRBJ2-7, with 13 positions matching TRBD2. The germline CDR1 and CDR2 sequences are SQVTM and ANQGSEA. The CDR3 is 14 residues long. Trimming removed 7 bases from V and 0 bases from J; junction bases left unmatched: 3. CDR3 sequence: CSAGTSGISYEQYF. DNA of the CDR3: TGCAGCGCCGGGACTAGCGGGATCTCCTACGAGCAGTACTTC.

V is TRBV6-2 or TRBV6-3 and J is TRBJ2-5; D gene unclear. Trimming removed 5 bases at V and 7 bases at J, with 14 bases between. The CDR3 contains 13 residues. The germline V gene encodes CDR1 MNHEY and CDR2 SVGEGT. As DNA, the CDR3 is TGTGCCAGCAGTGAGGTCAAGAGAGGGACCCAGTACTTC. Protein product: CASSEVKRGTQYF.

This clonotype was observed a handful of times. This chain uses TRBV6-2 or TRBV6-3 with TRBJ2-1; maybe TRBD2 (5 bases). The CDR3 is 12 amino acids. Germline CDR1 MNHEY, CDR2 SVGEGT. Trimming removed 8 bases from V and 4 bases from J, with 9 bases in between. The CDR3 coding sequence is TGTGCCAGCCAACCGGGGTACAATGAGCAGTTCTTC. Its translation is CASQPGYNEQFF.

Ten or more counts support this clonotype. The V gene is TRBV6-6, the J gene TRBJ2-1; no clear D. V shed 4 bases and J shed 9 bases, with 7 bases lying between them. This CDR3 contains 11 residues. Germline CDR1 is MNHNY and CDR2 is SVGAGI (reference sequence). In nucleotides, the CDR3 is TGTGCCAGCAGTTTACAGAGTGAGCAGTTCTTC. Residues: CASSLQSEQFF.

This clonotype showed up many times. This chain uses TRBV28 with TRBJ2-2, with a tentative D call TRBD1 (6 bases). The V and J ends lost 2 bases and 6 bases respectively, with 10 bases between them. This CDR3 has 14 amino acids. Looked up from germline, CDR1 is MDHEN and CDR2 is SYDVKM. CDR3 nucleotide sequence: TGTGCCAGCAGTTTAATCACAGGGCCCGGGGAGCTGTTTTTT. Translating gives CASSLITGPGELFF.

The rearrangement uses TRBV29-1 and TRBJ2-6; possibly TRBD1 for D (5 bases). The CDR3 sequence is 15 residues long. Between the trimmed V and J ends, which lost 6 bases and 0 bases, there was a span of 12 bases. CDR1 and CDR2 from the germline V gene are SQVTM and ANQGSEA. CDR3 loop: CSVKVDSSGANVLTF. In nucleotides, the CDR3 is TGCAGCGTGAAAGTCGACAGCTCTGGGGCCAACGTCCTGACTTTC.

This rearrangement joins TRBV10-3 to TRBJ2-3; 9 nucleotides align to TRBD2. The CDR3 extends over 15 amino acids. Trimming removed 0 bases from V and 4 bases from J; junction bases left unmatched: 2. Germline V gene lookup returns CDR1 ENHRY and CDR2 SYGVKD. CDR3 DNA sequence: TGTGCCATCAGTGAGTCTAGCGGGAGTGCAGATACGCAGTATTTT. This translates into CAISESSGSADTQYF.

This clonotype appeared many times. This CDR3 is CASSATAYLSPLHF. In DNA, the CDR3 is TGTGCCAGCAGCGCGACAGCATACCTCTCACCCCTCCACTTT. The V gene is TRBV9, the J gene TRBJ1-6; a possible D gene is TRBD1 (5 bases). The V gene's germline CDR1 is SGDLS and CDR2 YYNGEE. The CDR3 runs 14 residues. V was trimmed by 3 bases and J by 10 bases, leaving 14 bases between them. Using reference TRBV9 and TRBJ1-6 for the parts outside the CDR3, the full variable domain is DSGVTQTPKHLITATGQRVTLRCSPRSGDLSVYWYQQSLDQGLQFLIQYYNGEERAKGNILERFSAQQFPDLHSELNLSSLELGDSALYFCASSATAYLSPLHFGNGTRLTVT.

The chain combines TRBV27 with TRBJ1-6; tentative D call: TRBD1 (5 bases). The CDR3 is made up of 15 amino acids. Trimming removed 3 bases from V and 4 bases from J, with 10 bases in between. CDR1 MNHEY and CDR2 SMNVEV come from the germline V gene (reference sequence). For the CDR3, the DNA is TGTGCCAGCAGTTTGGAGGGACCTTATAATTCACCCCTCCACTTT. This gives the protein CASSLEGPYNSPLHF.

This clonotype was seen a few times. The chain employs TRBV27 and TRBJ1-1; D gene ambiguous. The CDR3 is 13 residues long. Between the trimmed V and J ends, which lost 6 bases and 2 bases, there was a span of 10 bases. Germline V gene lookup returns CDR1 MNHEY and CDR2 SMNVEV (reference sequence). As DNA, the CDR3 is TGTGCCAGCAGCCGAGAAGTCAACACTGAAGCTTTCTTT. Protein product: CASSREVNTEAFF.

At least ten counts were recorded for this clonotype. The V and J genes are TRBV10-2 and TRBJ1-5; TRBD1 is a possible D gene (5 bases). V was clipped by 3 bases and J by 4 bases, with 10 bases between them. The CDR3 sequence is 14 residues long. The germline CDR1 and CDR2 sequences are WSHSY and SAAADI. The DNA of the CDR3 is TGCGCCAGCAGTGATGACAGATCAAATCAGCCCCAGCATTTT. Translation gives CASSDDRSNQPQHF.

There are many counts of this clonotype. J is TRBJ2-3 and V is TRBV20-1; D is unresolved. Trimming removed 5 bases from V and 5 bases from J, with 8 bases in between. This CDR3 is built from 11 residues. Per germline, CDR1 DFQATT and CDR2 SNEGSKA (reference sequence). The CDR3 DNA is TGCAGTGCTCCCCACGGAGATACGCAGTATTTT. This translates into CSAPHGDTQYF.

The gene calls are TRBV18 and TRBJ2-7; either TRBD1 or TRBD2 may fit D (5 bases each). The germline V and J ends were trimmed by 5 bases and 5 bases, with 19 bases remaining between them. The CDR3 runs to 15 residues. The germline gives CDR1 KGHSH, CDR2 LQKENI. This chain's CDR3 is CASSGGLGAMDEQYF. CDR3 in DNA: TGTGCCAGCTCAGGCGGACTTGGGGCGATGGACGAGCAGTACTTC.

The sample holds a few counts of this clonotype. The V call is TRBV5-5, the J call TRBJ1-1; D call uncertain. Trimming cost V 4 bases and J 3 bases, with 7 bases left between them. The CDR3 is 12 residues long. CDR1 and CDR2 from the germline V gene are SGHKS and YYEKEE (reference sequence). CDR3 protein: CASSPRYTEAFF. The DNA of the CDR3 is TGTGCCAGCAGCCCAAGGTACACTGAAGCTTTCTTT.

This clonotype has only a few counts. The chain has TRBV11-2 and TRBJ2-5, with D uncertain. V lost 5 bases and J lost 2, with 18 bases in between. CDR3 size: 16 residues. Germline-derived CDR1 and CDR2 are SGHAT and FQNNGV. DNA for the CDR3: TGTGCCAGCAGCCAGAAAGGACGGAAACTTCAAGAGACCCAGTACTTC. Translation gives CASSQKGRKLQETQYF.

The V call is TRBV28, the J call TRBJ1-2, with D perhaps TRBD1 (5 bases). Germline lookup yields CDR1 MDHEN and CDR2 SYDVKM. The CDR3 loop spans 16 amino acids. Deletions cut 2 bases from V and 5 bases from J, with 18 bases between. The CDR3 region has the DNA TGTGCCAGCAGTTTACCGAAACGGCCAGGGTTATATGGCTACACCTTC. Its protein is CASSLPKRPGLYGYTF.

A single count supports this clonotype. This clone may be a read error of a much larger clone one base away. V and J are TRBV13 and TRBJ2-1; 7 bases are a match to TRBD2. The CDR3 consists of 15 residues. Germline loops: CDR1 PRHDT, CDR2 FYEKMQ (reference sequence). CDR3 protein: CAGSYGGSSYNEQFF. The CDR3 DNA is TGTGCCGGCAGCTACGGGGGGAGCTCCTACAATGAGCAGTTCTTC.

This clonotype has more than one count but fewer than ten. The rearrangement links TRBV3-1 to TRBJ2-7; D perhaps matches TRBD1 (5 bases). Deletions cut 6 bases from V and 0 bases from J, with 9 bases between. This CDR3 has 13 residues. From germline, CDR1 is LGHDT and CDR2 YNNKEL (reference sequence). This CDR3 reads CASRDTPSYEQYF. CDR3 nucleotides: TGTGCCAGCAGGGACACCCCCTCCTACGAGCAGTACTTC.

This clonotype was observed at least ten times. This chain links TRBV5-1 with TRBJ2-1; D possibly corresponds to TRBD2 (5 bases). Germline CDR1 SGHRS, CDR2 YFSETQ. Trimming took 2 bases from V and 3 from J, leaving 21 bases between them. This CDR3 comprises 18 residues. Here the CDR3 reads CASSLHQQATGSYNEQFF. Written as DNA, the CDR3 is TGCGCCAGCAGCTTACACCAACAAGCAACGGGAAGCTACAATGAGCAGTTCTTC.

This clonotype was recorded at least ten times. The CDR3 sequence is CASSSGQGAGEQYF. For the CDR3, the DNA is TGTGCCAGCAGCTCCGGACAGGGGGCTGGCGAGCAGTACTTC. The chain links TRBV5-4 to TRBJ2-7, with 11 nucleotides matching TRBD1. Losses at the gene ends were 3 bases for V and 6 bases for J; bases not matched to a gene: 5. Germline V gives CDR1 SGHNT, CDR2 YYREEE (reference sequence). The length of the CDR3 is 14 residues.

V gene TRBV5-4 combines with J gene TRBJ2-3, with D maybe TRBD1 (7 bases). Germline CDR1 and CDR2: SGHNT and YYREEE (reference sequence). Between the trimmed V and J ends, which lost 0 bases and 5 bases, there was a span of 10 bases. CDR3 length equals 14 residues. This CDR3 reads CASSLGGDRDTQYF. CDR3 nucleotides: TGTGCCAGCAGCTTGGGGGGGGACAGAGATACGCAGTATTTT.

This clonotype was counted many times. V usage is TRBV28 and J usage is TRBJ2-7; 10 positions match TRBD1. V trimming: 5 bases; J trimming: 4 bases; junction bases outside the gene matches: 11. Germline CDR1 reads MDHEN; CDR2 reads SYDVKM. The CDR3 runs to 16 residues. The CDR3 loop is CASSAHPGQGPYEQYF. In DNA, the CDR3 is TGTGCCAGCAGTGCCCACCCGGGACAGGGGCCGTACGAGCAGTACTTC.

This rearrangement joins TRBV2 to TRBJ2-1; TRBD1 is a possible D gene (6 bases). The ends were cut back, 6 bases at V and 5 bases at J, with 14 bases in the middle. Germline CDR1 reads SNHLY; CDR2 reads FYNNEI. The CDR3 covers 14 residues. Here the CDR3 DNA reads TGTGCCAGCAGACCCCGGGACACTAACAATGAGCAGTTCTTC. Protein: CASRPRDTNNEQFF.